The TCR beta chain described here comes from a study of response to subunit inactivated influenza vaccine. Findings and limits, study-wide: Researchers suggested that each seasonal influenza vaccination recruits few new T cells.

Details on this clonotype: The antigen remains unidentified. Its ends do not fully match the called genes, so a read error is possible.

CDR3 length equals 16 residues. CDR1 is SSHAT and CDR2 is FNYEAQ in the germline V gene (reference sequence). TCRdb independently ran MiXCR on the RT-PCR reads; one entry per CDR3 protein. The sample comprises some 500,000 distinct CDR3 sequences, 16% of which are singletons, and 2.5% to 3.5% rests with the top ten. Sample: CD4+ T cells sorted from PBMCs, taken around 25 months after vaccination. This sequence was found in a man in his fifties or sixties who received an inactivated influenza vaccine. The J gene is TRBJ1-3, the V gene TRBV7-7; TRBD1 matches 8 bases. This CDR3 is CASNPFQGAAGNTIYF. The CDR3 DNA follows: TGTGCTAGCAACCCCTTCCAGGGGGCCGCTGGAAACACCATATATTTT. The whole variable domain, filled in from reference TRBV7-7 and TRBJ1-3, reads GAGVSQSPRYKVTKRGQDVTLRCDPISSHATLYWYQQALGQGPEFLTYFNYEAQPDKSGLPSDRFSAERPEGSISTLTIQRTEQRDSAMYRCASNPFQGAAGNTIYFGEGSWLTVV.